The 32 T cell receptor beta chains reported below all come from one sample, sequenced in a study of T cells in Graves' hyperthyroidism and ophthalmopathy. RNA transcripts served as the template for amplifying TCR beta CDR3 regions. RT-PCR in the first round (using the HTBI primer set) targeted the TCR CDR3. TCRdb reanalysed the multiplex PCR reads using MiXCR and keeps one entry per CDR3 protein. This sample has 660,000 or so distinct CDR3 sequences, with less than 25% found just once. The sample taken for sequencing was blood. The receptors come from a man aged 30-40 years with Graves' ophthalmopathy.

This clonotype has only a few counts. The genes are TRBV5-1 and TRBJ2-1, with D maybe TRBD2 (5 bases). From germline, CDR1 is SGHRS and CDR2 YFSETQ. Trimming cost V 0 bases and J 6 bases, with 10 bases left between them. The CDR3 has 14 amino acids. The CDR3 nucleotides read TGCGCCAGCAGCTTGGTGGGAGATCCCAATGAGCAGTTCTTC. Encoded protein: CASSLVGDPNEQFF.

This chain uses TRBV20-1 with TRBJ2-5; tentatively, D is TRBD1 (5 bases). The CDR3 has 15 residues. Germline CDR1 reads DFQATT; CDR2 reads SNEGSKA (reference sequence). Trimming pared 0 bases from V and 3 bases from J, leaving 14 bases between. In DNA form, the CDR3 reads TGCAGTGCTAGAGACCCTACCCAGACAGAAGAGACCCAGTACTTC. Translated, it gives CSARDPTQTEETQYF.

This clonotype has only a few counts. The chain is built from TRBV6-5 and TRBJ2-6; 11 bases match TRBD2. From germline, CDR1 is MNHEY and CDR2 SVGAGI. Trimming removed 2 bases from V and 0 bases from J; junction bases left unmatched: 9. The CDR3 sequence is 20 residues long. In DNA form, the CDR3 reads TGTGCCAGCAGTTACCTGGGACTAGCGGAGGGATTCTCTGGGGCCAACGTCCTGACTTTC. It codes for CASSYLGLAEGFSGANVLTF.

This clonotype was recorded a few times. Here the CDR3 DNA reads TGTGCCAGCAGTTACTCGTTAGCGGCGAACACCGGGGAGCTGTTTTTT. Translation: CASSYSLAANTGELFF. The chain carries TRBV6-5 and TRBJ2-2, with D maybe TRBD2 (6 bases). The CDR3 loop spans 16 amino acids. Germline V gives CDR1 MNHEY, CDR2 SVGAGI. The V gene lost 0 bases and the J gene lost 0 bases, with 8 bases spanning the gap.

This clonotype was found a few times. The chain combines TRBV6-2 or TRBV6-3 with TRBJ2-3; 7 bases are a match to TRBD2. Germline trimming cut 5 bases from V and 2 bases from J; bases unmatched to any gene: 7. The length of the CDR3 is 15 residues. Germline values: CDR1 MNHEY, CDR2 SVGEGT. The CDR3 DNA reads as TGTGCCAGCAGTCACTTAGCGGGTGCCACAGATACGCAGTATTTT. This translates into CASSHLAGATDTQYF.

J is TRBJ1-3 and V is TRBV6-5; no definite D call. Germline V gene lookup returns CDR1 MNHEY and CDR2 SVGAGI. V was cut by 4 bases and J by 0 bases, with 10 bases left in between. CDR3 length: 15 amino acids. CDR3 amino acids: CASSSDGRSGNTIYF. The CDR3 DNA reads as TGTGCCAGCAGTTCCGACGGCCGCTCTGGAAACACCATATATTTT.

This clonotype was detected only a few times. The chain combines TRBV20-1 with TRBJ2-7; tentative D call: TRBD2 (5 bases). Per germline, CDR1 DFQATT and CDR2 SNEGSKA (reference sequence). CDR3 length: 16 amino acids. V was clipped by 5 bases and J by 2 bases, with 22 bases between them. CDR3 sequence (DNA): TGCAGTGCTGCCGAGGGTACGGGTATCTTTCCCTACGAGCAGTACTTC. Its protein is CSAAEGTGIFPYEQYF.

This clonotype was observed a few times. This chain links TRBV7-2 with TRBJ1-4; no clear D gene. CDR3 length: 14 amino acids. Germline V gene lookup returns CDR1 SGHTA and CDR2 FQGNSA. Trimming removed 1 base from V and 8 bases from J, with 11 bases in between. The DNA for the CDR3 is TGTGCCAGCAGCTTAGACGCAGTGGGGGAAAAACTGTTTTTT. Amino acids: CASSLDAVGEKLFF.

The rearrangement uses TRBV7-2 and TRBJ2-7; a possible D gene is TRBD2 (5 bases). The V end lost 0 bases, the J end lost 3 bases, and 9 bases lay between the germline ends. The CDR3 contains 14 residues. Germline V CDR1 and CDR2: SGHTA, FQGNSA. The CDR3 bases are TGTGCCAGCAGCTTAGCTGGACTGGGCTACGAGCAGTACTTC. Translated, it gives CASSLAGLGYEQYF.

The CDR3 loop reads CASSEADSYNEQFF. CDR3 nucleotides: TGTGCCAGCAGTGAGGCGGACTCCTACAATGAGCAGTTCTTC. The rearrangement uses TRBV6-1 and TRBJ2-1, with D unresolved. V gave up 3 bases and J gave up 0 bases, with 6 bases separating them. Germline V gene lookup returns CDR1 MNHNS and CDR2 SASEGT. The CDR3 is 14 amino acids.

J is TRBJ2-7 and V is TRBV4-3; 7 bases map to TRBD2. The CDR3 spans 17 residues. Germline loops: CDR1 LGHNA, CDR2 YSLEER. J gave up 0 bases and V 0 bases, and 8 bases lay outside the gene matches. This CDR3 reads CASSQEAGVGYSYEQYF. CDR3 bases: TGCGCCAGCAGCCAAGAGGCGGGGGTAGGTTACTCCTACGAGCAGTACTTC.

This clonotype has more than one count but fewer than ten. The chain employs TRBV27 and TRBJ2-2; possibly TRBD1 or TRBD2 for D (5 bases each). V lost 3 bases to trimming and J lost 2 bases, with 16 bases between them. This CDR3 is built from 17 residues. CDR1 is MNHEY, CDR2 SMNVEV, per germline (reference sequence). In nucleotides, the CDR3 is TGTGCCAGCAGTTTGGAGAGGTGGGGGATTAACACCGGGGAGCTGTTTTTT. Translated, it gives CASSLERWGINTGELFF.

This clonotype was detected many times. This rearrangement joins TRBV12-3 or TRBV12-4 to TRBJ1-2, with 7 bases identical to TRBD1. The CDR3 spans 13 residues. V gave up 5 bases and J gave up 2 bases; unmatched junction bases: 2. Here the CDR3 DNA reads TGTGCCAGCAGTGCGGACAGGAACTATGGCTACACCTTC. The encoded protein is CASSADRNYGYTF.

This rearrangement joins TRBV18 to TRBJ2-1; no clear D. Trimming stripped 3 bases from V and 6 bases from J, with 12 bases between. The CDR3 is 14 amino acids. Germline V gene sequence: CDR1 KGHSH, CDR2 LQKENI. The CDR3 coding sequence is TGTGCCAGCTCACCTCGTTATAAGTCCAATGAGCAGTTCTTC. It codes for CASSPRYKSNEQFF.

This clonotype was seen at least ten times. Here the CDR3 reads CASKFPGGTDTQYF. The CDR3 nucleotides read TGTGCCAGCAAATTTCCAGGGGGGACAGATACGCAGTATTTT. The J gene is TRBJ2-3, the V gene TRBV5-5; a weak D match, TRBD1 (7 bases). Germline V lookup: CDR1 SGHKS, CDR2 YYEKEE (reference sequence). The CDR3 consists of 14 residues. V was shortened by 6 bases and J by 3 bases, with 14 bases between the two germline ends.

The V call is TRBV29-1, the J call TRBJ2-7; D gene uncertain. The germline CDR1 and CDR2 sequences are SQVTM and ANQGSEA. The ends were cut back, 4 bases at V and 3 bases at J, with 10 bases in the middle. The CDR3 length is 12 residues. CDR3 bases: TGCAGCGTTGGATTACCCCACTACGAGCAGTACTTC. Translating it yields CSVGLPHYEQYF.

V gene TRBV7-9 combines with J gene TRBJ1-1, with D possibly matching TRBD1 (5 bases). Germline CDR1 is SEHNR and CDR2 is FQNEAQ (reference sequence). The CDR3 totals 14 residues. Trimming shortened V by 3 bases and J by 8 bases, and 16 bases separated the two germline ends. The CDR3 spells CASSFVQGPAEAFF. CDR3 bases: TGTGCCAGCAGCTTTGTTCAGGGTCCCGCCGAAGCTTTCTTT.

A few counts support this clonotype. CDR3 DNA sequence: TGTGCCAGCAGTGGAAGACAGGGGCTAACCCAAGAGACCCAGTACTTC. Translated: CASSGRQGLTQETQYF. The chain has TRBV6-2 or TRBV6-3 and TRBJ2-5, with 8 positions matching TRBD1. The CDR3 is 16 amino acids. CDR1 is MNHEY and CDR2 is SVGEGT in the germline V gene. The trim removed 5 bases at V and 1 base at J, leaving 9 bases unmatched.

This clonotype was counted a few times. The rearrangement joins TRBV7-3 to TRBJ2-1, with TRBD2 matching 7 bases. Germline CDR1 reads SGHTA; CDR2 reads FQGTGA. J gave up 5 bases and V 6 bases, and 10 bases lay outside the gene matches. This CDR3 has 15 amino acids. CDR3 sequence (DNA): TGTGCCAGCAGAAAGAGCGGGGCGATAAACAATGAGCAGTTCTTC. Its protein product is CASRKSGAINNEQFF. The whole variable domain, remainder taken from reference TRBV7-3 and TRBJ2-1, is GAGVSQTPSNKVTEKGKYVELRCDPISGHTALYWYRQSLGQGPEFLIYFQGTGAADDSGLPNDRFFAVRPEGSVSTLKIQRTERGDSAVYLCASRKSGAINNEQFFGPGTRLTVL.

The rearrangement uses TRBV10-3 and TRBJ2-3, with D possibly TRBD1 on 6 matching bases. V was pared by 2 bases and J by 0 bases, with 12 bases between. Germline CDR1 is ENHRY and CDR2 is SYGVKD. The CDR3 sequence is 16 residues long. The CDR3 DNA follows: TGTGCCATCAGTGAGACCGGACAGACCAGCACAGATACGCAGTATTTT. Translated: CAISETGQTSTDTQYF.

Note on this clonotype: This may stem from a read error, because a much larger clone lies one nucleotide away. The V and J genes are TRBV6-1 and TRBJ2-5; 8 bases map to TRBD1. The CDR3 length is 15 residues. CDR1 is MNHNS, CDR2 SASEGT, per germline. The CDR3 DNA reads as TGTGCCAGCAGTAAATATCGGGACAGGCAAGGGACCCAGTACTTC. Its translation: CASSKYRDRQGTQYF.

The chain recombines TRBV29-1 with TRBJ2-6, with unresolved D. This CDR3 has 13 amino acids. Germline-derived CDR1 and CDR2 are SQVTM and ANQGSEA. V dropped 7 bases and J dropped 0 bases, with 7 bases sitting between them. This CDR3 reads CSGRSSGANVLTF. DNA of the CDR3: TGCAGCGGCCGAAGCTCTGGGGCCAACGTCCTGACTTTC.

The chain carries TRBV20-1 and TRBJ2-7, with 14 bases aligning to TRBD2. The CDR3 loop spans 17 amino acids. The J segment lost 6 bases and the V segment lost 2 bases, leaving 12 bases of the junction unmatched. Per germline, CDR1 DFQATT and CDR2 SNEGSKA (reference sequence). The CDR3 loop is CSARIMGLAGVSGEQYF. CDR3 bases: TGCAGTGCTAGAATTATGGGACTAGCGGGAGTCTCGGGCGAGCAGTACTTC.

This clonotype was seen only a few times. The junction and the germline gene differ at one end; a read error may be behind it. The V and J genes are TRBV20-1 and TRBJ1-3; D is undetermined. This CDR3 comprises 15 residues. Germline assignment: CDR1 DFQATT and CDR2 SNEGSKA (reference sequence). CDR3 DNA sequence: TGCAGTGCTAGGCCGGCCAGGAGCTCTGGAAACACCATACATTTT. It is translated as CSARPARSSGNTIHF.

In its sample, this clonotype was seen a few times. The chain recombines TRBV6-1 with TRBJ2-7, with 10 bases identical to TRBD1. V lost 5 bases, J lost 4 bases, and 8 bases stayed unmatched. The CDR3 is made up of 15 amino acids. Germline CDR1 reads MNHNS; CDR2 reads SASEGT. This chain's CDR3 is CASSYKDRGAYEQYF. The CDR3 DNA reads as TGTGCCAGCAGTTATAAGGACAGGGGGGCATACGAGCAGTACTTC.

This clonotype was recorded many times. The CDR3 reads CAIRGDSNTEAFF. The CDR3 DNA reads TGTGCCATCAGAGGGGACAGTAACACTGAAGCTTTCTTT. The chain recombines TRBV10-3 with TRBJ1-1; 7 positions match TRBD1. Germline CDR1 reads ENHRY; CDR2 reads SYGVKD. The CDR3 is 13 amino acids. Germline trimming cut 6 bases from V and 2 bases from J; bases unmatched to any gene: 3.

CDR3 sequence reads: CASSLGTIPYEQYF. CDR3 DNA sequence: TGTGCCAGCAGCTTGGGGACTATACCCTACGAGCAGTACTTC. This rearrangement joins TRBV5-6 to TRBJ2-7, with D possibly being TRBD2 (6 bases). Deletions cut 0 bases from V and 2 bases from J, with 9 bases between. In germline, CDR1 is SGHDT, CDR2 YYEEEE. This CDR3 spans 14 amino acids.

This clonotype was found a few times. The chain has TRBV6-2 or TRBV6-3 and TRBJ1-3; 8 bases match TRBD1. Trimming removed 6 bases from V and 1 base from J; junction bases left unmatched: 5. This CDR3 spans 15 amino acids. Germline V gene data show CDR1 as MNHEY and CDR2 as SVGEGT. CDR3 sequence: CASSGDRHSGNTIYF. Written as DNA, the CDR3 is TGTGCCAGCAGCGGGGACAGGCATTCTGGAAACACCATATATTTT.

Notes on this clonotype: Lacking the conserved final phenylalanine or tryptophan, this CDR3 likely reflects a read error. The chain links TRBV24-1 to TRBJ2-3, with D unclear. Germline values: CDR1 KGHDR, CDR2 SFDVKD. V lost 2 bases and J 1 base, leaving 6 bases between the germline ends. The CDR3 extends over 14 amino acids. CDR3 DNA: TGTGCCACCAGTGATTCCAGCGGCACAGATACGCAGTATCTT. Its translation: CATSDSSGTDTQYL.

In its sample, this clonotype was seen many times. The rearrangement uses TRBV3-1 and TRBJ2-7; 8 bases map to TRBD1. Germline V gene lookup returns CDR1 LGHDT and CDR2 YNNKEL (reference sequence). The CDR3 is 16 residues long. Trimming at V came to 4 bases and at J to 6 bases, leaving 14 bases not matched to a gene. In DNA, the CDR3 is TGTGCCAGCAGCCCGAGGGGAACAGGGGGTGGAAGCGAGCAGTACTTC. As protein: CASSPRGTGGGSEQYF.

This chain joins TRBV9 and TRBJ2-7; D is unclear. The CDR3 consists of 13 residues. Germline V lookup: CDR1 SGDLS, CDR2 YYNGEE. The ends were cut back, 4 bases at V and 7 bases at J, with 15 bases in the middle. DNA for the CDR3: TGTGCCAGCAGCCCCGCCCCATCGGTGGAGCAGTACTTC. This gives the protein CASSPAPSVEQYF.

At least ten counts were recorded for this clonotype. V usage is TRBV12-3 or TRBV12-4 and J usage is TRBJ2-5; a possible D gene is TRBD1 (6 bases). The CDR3 has 12 residues. Trimming left V 5 bases short and J 5 bases short, with 9 bases between. CDR3 in DNA: TGTGCCAGCAGTCCAACAGGGGAGACCCAGTACTTC. It yields the protein CASSPTGETQYF.